This T cell receptor beta chain originates from a study of blood T cell repertoires in COVID-19. The CDR3 totals 15 residues. The V gene's germline CDR1 is PRHDT and CDR2 FYEKMQ (reference sequence). Trimming at V came to 5 bases and at J to 7 bases, leaving 6 bases not matched to a gene. Some clones are missing from TCRdb's copy, which holds only in-frame ones; the method was immunoSEQ multiplex PCR. The sample holds some 210,000 clones, around 88% seen once. The V and J genes are TRBV13 and TRBJ2-1, with 12 bases lining up with TRBD2. Material for sequencing was peripheral blood. This TCR came from a man aged 50-59 years with active or convalescent COVID-19. The DNA for the CDR3 is TGTGCCAGCAGCACACTAGCGGGAGGCCAGAATGAGCAGTTCTTC. As protein: CASSTLAGGQNEQFF.